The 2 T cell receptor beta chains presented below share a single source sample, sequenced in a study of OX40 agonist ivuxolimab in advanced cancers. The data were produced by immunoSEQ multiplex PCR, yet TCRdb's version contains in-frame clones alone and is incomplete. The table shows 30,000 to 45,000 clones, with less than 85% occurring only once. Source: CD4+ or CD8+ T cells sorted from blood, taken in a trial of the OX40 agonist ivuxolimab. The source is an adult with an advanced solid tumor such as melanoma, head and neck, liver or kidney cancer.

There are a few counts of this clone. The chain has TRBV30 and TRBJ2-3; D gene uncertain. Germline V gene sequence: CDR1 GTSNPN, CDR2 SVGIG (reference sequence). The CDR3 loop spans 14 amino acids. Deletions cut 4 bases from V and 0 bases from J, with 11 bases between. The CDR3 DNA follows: TGTGCCTGGACCCGCAAAGGTAGCACAGATACGCAGTATTTT. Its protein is CAWTRKGSTDTQYF.

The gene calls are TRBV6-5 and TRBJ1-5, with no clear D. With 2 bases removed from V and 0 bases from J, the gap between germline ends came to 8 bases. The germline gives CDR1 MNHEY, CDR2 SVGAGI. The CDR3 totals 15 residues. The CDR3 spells CASSYAVHSNQPQHF. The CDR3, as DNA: TGTGCCAGCAGTTACGCAGTTCATAGCAATCAGCCCCAGCATTTT.